This T cell receptor (beta chain) was retrieved from a study of Tregs in tolerant kidney transplant recipients. For the study at large: Recipients received nonmyeloablative bone marrow transplants from related graft donors, with transient mixed chimerism.

Study-level results: Findings come from small patient numbers and require larger validation. Donor-specific Treg expansion exceeded global Treg expansion in tolerant patients, suggesting antigen drive.

Thawed PBMCs were FACS-sorted into unstimulated CD4+CD25+CD127- regulatory T cells, CD4+CD25- non-regulatory cells, CD4 and CD8 cells. Method: immunoSEQ multiplex PCR; TCRdb's copy keeps in-frame clones and lacks some. Seen here are about 77,000 clones, 95% to 98% observed once, and the top ten hold approximately 0.56%. Germline CDR1 is GTSNPN and CDR2 is SVGIG (reference sequence). The junction had 10 bases not matched to a gene; V was cut back by 7 bases and J by 4 bases. The CDR3 consists of 14 residues. The table lists this clone with a few counts. The antigen is not known. The origin of this receptor is a human donor who received a combined kidney and bone marrow transplant. The sequenced sample was CD4+ T cells from blood, obtained before the transplant. This sequence joins TRBV30 and TRBJ2-5; 9 bases line up with TRBD2. CDR3 DNA: TGTGCCTTTTCACTGACTAGCGGCCTAGAGACCCAGTACTTC. Translated, it gives CAFSLTSGLETQYF.